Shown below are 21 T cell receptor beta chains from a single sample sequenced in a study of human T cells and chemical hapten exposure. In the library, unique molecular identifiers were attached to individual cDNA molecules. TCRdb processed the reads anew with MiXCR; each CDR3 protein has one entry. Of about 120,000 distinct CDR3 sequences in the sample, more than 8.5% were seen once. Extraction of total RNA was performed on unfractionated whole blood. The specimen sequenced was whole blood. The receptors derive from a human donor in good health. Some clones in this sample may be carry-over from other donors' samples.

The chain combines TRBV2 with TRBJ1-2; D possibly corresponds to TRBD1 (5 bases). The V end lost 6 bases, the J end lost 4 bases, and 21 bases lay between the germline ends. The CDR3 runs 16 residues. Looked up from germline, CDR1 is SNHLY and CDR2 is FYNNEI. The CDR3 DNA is TGTGCCAGCAGACCCAAGGAAGGGGTTTTCACCTATGGCTACACCTTC. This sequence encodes CASRPKEGVFTYGYTF.

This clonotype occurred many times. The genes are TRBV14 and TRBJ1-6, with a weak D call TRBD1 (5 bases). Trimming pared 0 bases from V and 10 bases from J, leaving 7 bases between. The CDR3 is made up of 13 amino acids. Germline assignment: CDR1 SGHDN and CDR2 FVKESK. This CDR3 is CASSQDRGSPLHF. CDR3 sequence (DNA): TGTGCCAGCAGCCAAGATCGGGGCTCACCCCTCCACTTT.

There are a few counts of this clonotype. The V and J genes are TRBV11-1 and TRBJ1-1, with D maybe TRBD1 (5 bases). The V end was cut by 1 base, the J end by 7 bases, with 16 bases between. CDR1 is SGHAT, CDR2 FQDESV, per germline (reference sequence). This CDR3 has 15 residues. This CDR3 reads CASSLEPGRGSEAFF. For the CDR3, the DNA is TGTGCCAGCAGCTTAGAACCGGGGAGGGGAAGTGAAGCTTTCTTT.

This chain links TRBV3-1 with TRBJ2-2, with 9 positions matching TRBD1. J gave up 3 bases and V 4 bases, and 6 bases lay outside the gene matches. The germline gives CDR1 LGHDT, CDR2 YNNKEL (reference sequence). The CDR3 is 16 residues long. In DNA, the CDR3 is TGTGCCAGCAGCCCCCGGGGACAGGGTTACACCGGGGAGCTGTTTTTT. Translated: CASSPRGQGYTGELFF. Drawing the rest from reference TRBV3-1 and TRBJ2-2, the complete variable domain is DTAVSQTPKYLVTQMGNDKSIKCEQNLGHDTMYWYKQDSKKFLKIMFSYNNKELIINETVPNRFSPKSPDKAHLNLHINSLELGDSAVYFCASSPRGQGYTGELFFGEGSRLTVL.

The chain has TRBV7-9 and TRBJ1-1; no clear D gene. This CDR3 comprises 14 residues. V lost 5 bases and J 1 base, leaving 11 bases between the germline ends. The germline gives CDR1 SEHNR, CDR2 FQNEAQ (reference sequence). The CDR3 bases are TGTGCCAGCAGCCCCCGGGGTCAGAACACTGAAGCTTTCTTT. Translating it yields CASSPRGQNTEAFF.

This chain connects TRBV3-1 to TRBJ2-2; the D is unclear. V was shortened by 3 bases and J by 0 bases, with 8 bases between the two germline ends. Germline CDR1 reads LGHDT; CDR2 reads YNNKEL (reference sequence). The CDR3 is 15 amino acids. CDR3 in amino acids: CASSQRLSNTGELFF. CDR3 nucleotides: TGTGCCAGCAGCCAGAGACTTTCGAACACCGGGGAGCTGTTTTTT.

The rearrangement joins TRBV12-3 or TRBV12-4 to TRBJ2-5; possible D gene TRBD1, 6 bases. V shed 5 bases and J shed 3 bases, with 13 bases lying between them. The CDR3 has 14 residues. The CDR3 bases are TGTGCCAGCAGTCAACCGGACAGAGAAGAGACCCAGTACTTC. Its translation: CASSQPDREETQYF.

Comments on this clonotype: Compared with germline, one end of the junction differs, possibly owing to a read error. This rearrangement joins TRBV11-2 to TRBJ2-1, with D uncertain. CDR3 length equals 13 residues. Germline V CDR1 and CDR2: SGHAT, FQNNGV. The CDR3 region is CASSLELYHEQFF. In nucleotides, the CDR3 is TGTGCCAGCAGCTTAGAGCTCTACCATGAGCAGTTCTTC.

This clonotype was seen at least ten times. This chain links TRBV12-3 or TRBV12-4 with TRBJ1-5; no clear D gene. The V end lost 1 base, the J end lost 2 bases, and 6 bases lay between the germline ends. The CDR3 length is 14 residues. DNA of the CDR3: TGTGCCAGCAGTTTAGATTACGGCAATCAGCCCCAGCATTTT. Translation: CASSLDYGNQPQHF.

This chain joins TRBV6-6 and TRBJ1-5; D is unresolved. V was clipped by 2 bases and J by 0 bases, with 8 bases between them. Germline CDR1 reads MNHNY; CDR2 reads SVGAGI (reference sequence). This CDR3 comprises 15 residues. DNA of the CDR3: TGTGCCAGCAGTTACGAGAGGAATAGCAATCAGCCCCAGCATTTT. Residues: CASSYERNSNQPQHF.

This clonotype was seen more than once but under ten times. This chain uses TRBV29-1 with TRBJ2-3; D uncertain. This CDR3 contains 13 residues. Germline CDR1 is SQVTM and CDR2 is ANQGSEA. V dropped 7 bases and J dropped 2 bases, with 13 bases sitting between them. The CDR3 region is CSAQGQVTDTQYF. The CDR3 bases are TGCAGCGCACAAGGGCAGGTCACAGATACGCAGTATTTT.

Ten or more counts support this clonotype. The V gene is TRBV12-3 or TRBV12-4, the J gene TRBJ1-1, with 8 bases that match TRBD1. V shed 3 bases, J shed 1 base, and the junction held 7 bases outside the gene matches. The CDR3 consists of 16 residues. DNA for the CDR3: TGTGCCAGCAGTTTGTGGGAAGGACAGGGGAACACTGAAGCTTTCTTT. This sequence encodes CASSLWEGQGNTEAFF.

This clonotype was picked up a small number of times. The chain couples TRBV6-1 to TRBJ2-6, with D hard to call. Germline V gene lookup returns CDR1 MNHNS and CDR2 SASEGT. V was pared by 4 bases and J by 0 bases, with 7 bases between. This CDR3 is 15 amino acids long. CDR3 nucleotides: TGTGCCAGCAGTGGCACCTTCTCTGGGGCCAACGTCCTGACTTTC. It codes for CASSGTFSGANVLTF.

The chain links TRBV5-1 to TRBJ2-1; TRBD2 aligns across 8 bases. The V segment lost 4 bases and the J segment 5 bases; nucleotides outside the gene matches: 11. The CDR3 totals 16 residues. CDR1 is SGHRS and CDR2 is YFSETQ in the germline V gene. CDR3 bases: TGCGCCAGCAGCCCACGGATTAGCGGGATAAACAATGAGCAGTTCTTC. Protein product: CASSPRISGINNEQFF.

The CDR3 here is CSVEAPGQSLYEQYF. The CDR3 DNA reads as TGCAGCGTTGAAGCCCCGGGACAGAGCTTATACGAGCAGTACTTC. V is TRBV29-1 and J is TRBJ2-7, with 7 bases aligning to TRBD1. Per germline, CDR1 SQVTM and CDR2 ANQGSEA. The CDR3 has 15 residues. Germline trimming cut 1 base from V and 4 bases from J; bases unmatched to any gene: 10.

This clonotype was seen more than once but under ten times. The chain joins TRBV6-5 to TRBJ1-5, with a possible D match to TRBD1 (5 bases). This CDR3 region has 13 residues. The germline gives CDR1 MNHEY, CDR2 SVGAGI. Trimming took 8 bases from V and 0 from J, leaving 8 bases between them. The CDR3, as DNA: TGTGCCAGCGGGACTTATAGCAATCAGCCCCAGCATTTT. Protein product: CASGTYSNQPQHF.

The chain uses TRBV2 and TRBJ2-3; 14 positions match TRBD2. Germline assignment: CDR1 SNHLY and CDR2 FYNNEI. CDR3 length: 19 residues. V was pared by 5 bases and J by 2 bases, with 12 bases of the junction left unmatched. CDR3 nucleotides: TGTGCCAGCAGTATGACTAGCGGGGGGGCCCTGTCCAACACAGATACGCAGTATTTT. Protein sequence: CASSMTSGGALSNTDTQYF.

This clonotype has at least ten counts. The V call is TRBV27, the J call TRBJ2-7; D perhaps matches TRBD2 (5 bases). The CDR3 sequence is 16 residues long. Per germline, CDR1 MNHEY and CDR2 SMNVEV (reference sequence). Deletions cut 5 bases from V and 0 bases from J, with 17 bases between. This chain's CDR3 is CASSKGVGGSSYEQYF. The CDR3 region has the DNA TGTGCCAGCAGTAAAGGAGTCGGAGGATCCTCCTACGAGCAGTACTTC.

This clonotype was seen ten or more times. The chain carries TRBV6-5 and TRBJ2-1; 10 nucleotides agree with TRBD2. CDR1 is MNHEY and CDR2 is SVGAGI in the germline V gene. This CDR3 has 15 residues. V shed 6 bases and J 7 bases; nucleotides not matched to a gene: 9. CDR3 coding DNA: TGTGCCAGCAGCCCCCTAGCGGGGGAGGTTAATGAGCAGTTCTTC. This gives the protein CASSPLAGEVNEQFF.

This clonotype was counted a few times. The CDR3 here is CASSFGQGTTNEKLFF. In DNA, the CDR3 is TGTGCCAGCAGTTTTGGACAGGGAACAACTAATGAAAAACTGTTTTTT. J is TRBJ1-4 and V is TRBV6-5, with 8 nucleotides matching TRBD1. The CDR3 runs to 16 residues. The germline gives CDR1 MNHEY, CDR2 SVGAGI. After removal of 4 bases from V and 0 bases from J, the junction contained 4 bases not matched to a gene.

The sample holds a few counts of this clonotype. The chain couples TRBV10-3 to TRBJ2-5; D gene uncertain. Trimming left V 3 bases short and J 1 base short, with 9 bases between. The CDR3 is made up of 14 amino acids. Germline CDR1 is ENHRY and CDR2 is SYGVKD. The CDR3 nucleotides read TGTGCCATCAGTGAAGCTAAGGCCCAAGAGACCCAGTACTTC. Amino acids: CAISEAKAQETQYF.